This T cell receptor (beta chain) appears in the sequencing data of a study of blood T cell repertoires in COVID-19. Study details: Italy, Spain and the United States were the sources of the convalescent and acute COVID-19 samples. Nucleic acid was either cDNA or gDNA, and it came from T cells, B-cell-depleted T cells, or PBMCs.

V gave up 4 bases and J gave up 0 bases; unmatched junction bases: 4. CDR3 length equals 14 residues. Germline CDR1 is SGHKS and CDR2 is YYEKEE (reference sequence). Per the authors' pipeline: Reference gene primer amplification yielded estimated nucleated cell counts. Some clones are missing from TCRdb's copy, which holds only in-frame ones; the method was immunoSEQ multiplex PCR. The DNA gave D and trimming, while V, J and clone size come from that table. The sample has more than 200,000 clones; roughly nine tenths are singletons. This sequence joins TRBV5-5 and TRBJ2-7; 7 nucleotides align to TRBD1. The TCR sequence derives from a middle-aged man with acute or convalescent COVID-19. Sequences were obtained from peripheral blood. The DNA for the CDR3 is TGTGCCAGCAGCCTGAGGGACAGCTCCTACGAGCAGTACTTC. Translation: CASSLRDSSYEQYF. Together with reference TRBV5-5 and TRBJ2-7, the CDR3 gives the full variable domain: DAGVTQSPTHLIKTRGQQVTLRCSPISGHKSVSWYQQVLGQGPQFIFQYYEKEERGRGNFPDRFSARQFPNYSSELNVNALLLGDSALYLCASSLRDSSYEQYFGPGTRLTVT.